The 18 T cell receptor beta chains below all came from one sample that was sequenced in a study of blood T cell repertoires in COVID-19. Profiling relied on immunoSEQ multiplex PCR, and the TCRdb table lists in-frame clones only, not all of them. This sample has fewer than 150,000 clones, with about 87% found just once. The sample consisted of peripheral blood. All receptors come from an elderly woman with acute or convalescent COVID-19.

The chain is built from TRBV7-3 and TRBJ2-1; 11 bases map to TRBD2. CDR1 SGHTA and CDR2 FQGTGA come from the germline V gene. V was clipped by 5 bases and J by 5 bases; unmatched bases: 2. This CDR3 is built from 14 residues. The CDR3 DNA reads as TGTGCCAGCAGCACGGGACTAGCGGACAATGAGCAGTTCTTC. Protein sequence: CASSTGLADNEQFF.

The CDR3 spells CASSKDSGGYTYEQYF. CDR3 bases: TGTGCCAGCAGCAAAGATAGCGGGGGTTATACCTACGAGCAGTACTTC. The genes are TRBV9 and TRBJ2-7; 9 bases are shared with TRBD2. Trimming removed 4 bases from V and 2 bases from J; junction bases left unmatched: 10. Germline-derived CDR1 and CDR2 are SGDLS and YYNGEE. CDR3 length: 16 residues.

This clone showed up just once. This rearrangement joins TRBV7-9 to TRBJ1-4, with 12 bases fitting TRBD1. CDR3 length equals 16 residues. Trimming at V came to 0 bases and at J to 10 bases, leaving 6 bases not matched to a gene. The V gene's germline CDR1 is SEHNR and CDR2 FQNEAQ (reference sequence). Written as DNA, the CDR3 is TGTGCCAGCAGCTTAGCGGGGGACAGGGGGCGCGGAAAACTGTTTTTT. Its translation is CASSLAGDRGRGKLFF.

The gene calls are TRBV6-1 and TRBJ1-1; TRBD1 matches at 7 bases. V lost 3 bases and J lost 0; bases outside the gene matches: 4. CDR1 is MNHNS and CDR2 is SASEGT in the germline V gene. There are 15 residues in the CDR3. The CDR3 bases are TGTGCCAGCAGTGAGACAGGGTTGGTGAACACTGAAGCTTTCTTT. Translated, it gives CASSETGLVNTEAFF.

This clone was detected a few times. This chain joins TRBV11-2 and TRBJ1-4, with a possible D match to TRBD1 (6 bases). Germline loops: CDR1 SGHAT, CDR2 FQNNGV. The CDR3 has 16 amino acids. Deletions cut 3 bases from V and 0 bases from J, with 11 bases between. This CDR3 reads CASSFWGGTTNEKLFF. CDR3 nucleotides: TGTGCCAGCAGCTTTTGGGGGGGCACAACTAATGAAAAACTGTTTTTT.

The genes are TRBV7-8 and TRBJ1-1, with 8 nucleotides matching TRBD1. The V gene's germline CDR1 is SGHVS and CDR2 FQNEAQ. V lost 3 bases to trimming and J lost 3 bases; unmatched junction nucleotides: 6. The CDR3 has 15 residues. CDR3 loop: CASSFKTGGYTEAFF. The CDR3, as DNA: TGTGCCAGCAGCTTCAAAACAGGGGGTTACACTGAAGCTTTCTTT.

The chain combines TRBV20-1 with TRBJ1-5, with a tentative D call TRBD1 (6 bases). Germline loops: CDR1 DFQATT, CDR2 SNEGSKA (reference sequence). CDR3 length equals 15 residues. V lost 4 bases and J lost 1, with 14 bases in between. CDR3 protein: CSAIDRSSSNQPQHF. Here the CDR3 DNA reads TGCAGTGCTATTGACAGGTCCTCCAGCAATCAGCCCCAGCATTTT.

As DNA, the CDR3 is TGCGCCAGCAACATCGGGGGGGATACGCAGTATTTT. Translation: CASNIGGDTQYF. J is TRBJ2-3 and V is TRBV5-1; TRBD2 agrees at 7 bases. This CDR3 region has 12 residues. The germline gives CDR1 SGHRS, CDR2 YFSETQ. V shed 6 bases and J 6 bases; nucleotides not matched to a gene: 4.

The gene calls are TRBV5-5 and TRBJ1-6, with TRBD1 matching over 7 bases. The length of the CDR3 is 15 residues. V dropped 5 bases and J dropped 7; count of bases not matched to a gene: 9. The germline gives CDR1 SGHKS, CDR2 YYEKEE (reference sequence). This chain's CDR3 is CASRPPGQTNSPLHF. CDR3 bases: TGTGCCAGCAGACCCCCGGGACAGACCAATTCACCCCTCCACTTT. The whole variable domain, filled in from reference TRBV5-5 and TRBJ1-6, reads DAGVTQSPTHLIKTRGQQVTLRCSPISGHKSVSWYQQVLGQGPQFIFQYYEKEERGRGNFPDRFSARQFPNYSSELNVNALLLGDSALYLCASRPPGQTNSPLHFGNGTRLTVT.

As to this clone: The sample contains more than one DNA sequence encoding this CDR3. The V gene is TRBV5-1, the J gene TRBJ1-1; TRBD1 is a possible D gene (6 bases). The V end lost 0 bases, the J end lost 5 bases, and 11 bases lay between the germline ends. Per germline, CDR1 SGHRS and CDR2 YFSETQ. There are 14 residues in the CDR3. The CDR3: CASSLAGAETEAFF. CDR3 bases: TGCGCCAGCAGCTTGGCAGGGGCGGAAACTGAAGCTTTCTTT.

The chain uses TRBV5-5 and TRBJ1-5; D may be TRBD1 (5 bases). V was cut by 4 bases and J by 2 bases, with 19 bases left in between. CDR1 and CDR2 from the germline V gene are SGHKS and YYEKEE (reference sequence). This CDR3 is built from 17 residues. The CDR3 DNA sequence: TGTGCCAGCAGCGAGATCGAGCGGGGGGTCGGCAATCAGCCCCAGCATTTT. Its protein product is CASSEIERGVGNQPQHF.

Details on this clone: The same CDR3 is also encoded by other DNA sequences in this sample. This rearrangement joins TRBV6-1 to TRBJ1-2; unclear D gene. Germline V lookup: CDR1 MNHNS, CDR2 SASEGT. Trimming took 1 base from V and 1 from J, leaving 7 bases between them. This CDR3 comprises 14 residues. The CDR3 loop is CASSEEAGNYGYTF. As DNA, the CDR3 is TGTGCCAGCAGTGAAGAGGCGGGTAACTATGGCTACACCTTC.

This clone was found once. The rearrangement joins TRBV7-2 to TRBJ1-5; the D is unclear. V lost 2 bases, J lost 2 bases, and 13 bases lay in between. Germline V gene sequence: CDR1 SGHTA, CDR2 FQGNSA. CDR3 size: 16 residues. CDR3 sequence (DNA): TGTGCCAGCAGCTTAACGGGCGGGTTGGGCAATCAGCCCCAGCATTTT. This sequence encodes CASSLTGGLGNQPQHF.

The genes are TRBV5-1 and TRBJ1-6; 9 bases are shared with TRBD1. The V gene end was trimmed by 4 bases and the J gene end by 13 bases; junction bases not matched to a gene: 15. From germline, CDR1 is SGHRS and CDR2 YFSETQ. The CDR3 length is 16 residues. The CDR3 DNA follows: TGCGCCAGCAGCCCGTTAACCGGGACAGGGCAAGCGCCCCTCCACTTT. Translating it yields CASSPLTGTGQAPLHF.

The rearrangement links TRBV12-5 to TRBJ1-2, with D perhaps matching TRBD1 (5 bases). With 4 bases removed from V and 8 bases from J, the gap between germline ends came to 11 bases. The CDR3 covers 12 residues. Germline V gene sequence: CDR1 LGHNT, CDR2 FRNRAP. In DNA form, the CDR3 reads TGTGCTAGTGGTTGGGGCAGGGAAGGCTACACCTTC. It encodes CASGWGREGYTF.

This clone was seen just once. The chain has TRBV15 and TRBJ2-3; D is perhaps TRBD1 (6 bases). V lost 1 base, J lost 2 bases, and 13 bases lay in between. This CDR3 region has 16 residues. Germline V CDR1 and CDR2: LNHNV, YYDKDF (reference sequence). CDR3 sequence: CATSRGVGATTDTQYF. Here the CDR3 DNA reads TGTGCCACCAGCAGAGGAGTGGGGGCCACCACAGATACGCAGTATTTT.

CDR3 protein: CASSYHPGQGTEAFF. The CDR3 DNA reads as TGTGCCAGCAGTTACCACCCCGGACAGGGCACTGAAGCTTTCTTT. The V call is TRBV6-5, the J call TRBJ1-1; 8 bases are a match to TRBD1. Germline V gives CDR1 MNHEY, CDR2 SVGAGI. Trimming took 2 bases from V and 4 from J; bases not matched to a gene: 6. CDR3 size: 15 residues.

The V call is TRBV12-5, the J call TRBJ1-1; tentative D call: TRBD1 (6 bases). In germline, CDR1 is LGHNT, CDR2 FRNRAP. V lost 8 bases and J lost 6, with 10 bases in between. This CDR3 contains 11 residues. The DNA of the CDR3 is TGTGCTAGTAGGGGGATCGCTGAAGCTTTCTTT. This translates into CASRGIAEAFF.